This TCR beta chain is from a study of blood T cells in healthy people across ages. Trimming took 1 base from V and 0 from J, leaving 23 bases between them. The CDR3 spans 20 residues. Germline lookup yields CDR1 SGHKS and CDR2 YYEKEE (reference sequence). PCR was performed a second time for about 6 to 12 cycles using a sample-barcoded 5' primer and a J-beta primer mix. TCRdb itself ran the 5' RACE reads through MiXCR, one entry per CDR3 protein. The sample gives roughly 1.6 million distinct CDR3 sequences, about 31% of which show up once; about 11% is in the top ten. The TCR originated in a woman between 25 and 40 years old in good health. Sequencing input: blood. The V gene is TRBV5-5, the J gene TRBJ2-1, with D uncertain. The CDR3, as DNA: TGTGCCAGCAGCTTGATCTGGGGTGTGGACGGTCGGAGCTCCTACAATGAGCAGTTCTTC. This sequence encodes CASSLIWGVDGRSSYNEQFF.